The 28 T cell receptor beta chains below all came from one sample that was sequenced in a study of cytotoxic CD8 clonotypes in ibrutinib-treated CLL. Assay used: immunoSEQ multiplex PCR; TCRdb lists only in-frame clones, some missing. The sample consists of 250,000 to 350,000 clones, more than 70% of them appearing once. The sample in question was PBMCs, obtained at disease progression, from a patient treated with ibrutinib. These TCRs come from a human donor with chronic lymphocytic leukemia.

The chain employs TRBV7-9 and TRBJ2-3, with 7 bases matching TRBD2. J gave up 2 bases and V 1 base, and 3 bases lay outside the gene matches. The germline V gene encodes CDR1 SEHNR and CDR2 FQNEAQ (reference sequence). CDR3 length: 15 amino acids. The CDR3 coding sequence is TGTGCCAGCAGCTTAGGAGGGAGGGACACAGATACGCAGTATTTT. It yields the protein CASSLGGRDTDTQYF.

The chain employs TRBV5-5 and TRBJ2-3; D not resolved. Trimming shortened V by 5 bases and J by 1 base, and 11 bases separated the two germline ends. CDR1 is SGHKS, CDR2 YYEKEE, per germline (reference sequence). This CDR3 spans 14 amino acids. The CDR3 DNA reads as TGTGCCAGCAGTTCCGGGCCACGCACAGATACGCAGTATTTT. As protein: CASSSGPRTDTQYF.

The chain combines TRBV5-4 with TRBJ1-3; TRBD1 matches at 8 bases. This CDR3 is built from 15 residues. V shed 1 base and J 4 bases; nucleotides not matched to a gene: 4. CDR1 and CDR2 (germline): SGHNT, YYREEE (reference sequence). CDR3 protein: CASSLRQGRGNTIYF. The CDR3 nucleotides are TGTGCCAGCAGCTTGCGACAGGGGCGAGGAAACACCATATATTTT.

This clone has a single count. The chain joins TRBV5-1 to TRBJ2-2; TRBD1 matches at 7 bases. Trimming removed 0 bases from V and 5 bases from J; junction bases left unmatched: 7. Germline CDR1 and CDR2: SGHRS and YFSETQ. The CDR3 length is 16 residues. The CDR3 coding sequence is TGCGCCAGCAGCTTGGAGGGCCAGGGGGTGACCGGGGAGCTGTTTTTT. Its translation: CASSLEGQGVTGELFF.

The rearrangement joins TRBV5-1 to TRBJ1-1, with D uncertain. The CDR3 is made up of 14 amino acids. Per the germline V gene, CDR1 is SGHRS and CDR2 is YFSETQ. Deletions cut 1 base from V and 1 base from J, with 8 bases between. CDR3 DNA: TGCGCCAGCAGCTTGATATCGGGGAACACTGAAGCTTTCTTT. Translating gives CASSLISGNTEAFF.

The CDR3 is CASRRRGLAGDPYEQYF. As DNA, the CDR3 is TGTGCCAGCAGACGCAGGGGACTAGCGGGAGATCCCTACGAGCAGTACTTC. The V and J genes are TRBV28 and TRBJ2-7; 14 nucleotides align to TRBD2. Germline V lookup: CDR1 MDHEN, CDR2 SYDVKM. J lost 2 bases, V lost 6 bases, and 9 bases had no gene match. The CDR3 is made up of 17 amino acids. Full variable domain (remainder filled in from reference TRBV28 and TRBJ2-7): DVKVTQSSRYLVKRTGEKVFLECVQDMDHENMFWYRQDPGLGLRLIYFSYDVKMKEKGDIPEGYSVSREKKERFSLILESASTNQTSMYLCASRRRGLAGDPYEQYFGPGTRLTVT.

J is TRBJ1-2 and V is TRBV9; D might be TRBD1 (6 bases). Between the trimmed V and J ends, which lost 2 bases and 3 bases, there was a span of 14 bases. The CDR3 runs to 15 residues. The germline V gene encodes CDR1 SGDLS and CDR2 YYNGEE. Written as DNA, the CDR3 is TGTGCCAGCAGCGTCCGCATGGACAGCTACTATGGCTACACCTTC. This gives the protein CASSVRMDSYYGYTF.

This sequence joins TRBV29-1 and TRBJ1-2; 11 nucleotides line up with TRBD1. The CDR3 contains 14 residues. Germline trimming cut 6 bases from V and 5 bases from J; bases unmatched to any gene: 8. Per germline, CDR1 SQVTM and CDR2 ANQGSEA. This CDR3 is CSVGQGAGWYGYTF. The CDR3 bases are TGCAGCGTCGGACAGGGGGCGGGATGGTATGGCTACACCTTC.

CDR3 region: CASSGLGAPNQPQHF. DNA for the CDR3: TGTGCCAGCAGTGGGCTAGGGGCACCAAATCAGCCCCAGCATTTT. The rearrangement links TRBV28 to TRBJ1-5; D is perhaps TRBD1 (5 bases). The CDR3 is made up of 15 amino acids. V was pared by 5 bases and J by 4 bases, with 15 bases between. Germline V lookup: CDR1 MDHEN, CDR2 SYDVKM. Using reference TRBV28 and TRBJ1-5 for the parts outside the CDR3, the full variable domain is DVKVTQSSRYLVKRTGEKVFLECVQDMDHENMFWYRQDPGLGLRLIYFSYDVKMKEKGDIPEGYSVSREKKERFSLILESASTNQTSMYLCASSGLGAPNQPQHFGDGTRLSIL.

This clone appeared once. The chain employs TRBV4-1 and TRBJ2-5, with 10 positions matching TRBD1. V shed 4 bases, J shed 1 base, and the junction held 9 bases outside the gene matches. The CDR3 totals 17 residues. The V gene's germline CDR1 is MGHRA and CDR2 YSYEKL. CDR3 DNA sequence: TGCGCCAGCAGCCTAGGGACAGGGGAAGGGGTCCAAGAGACCCAGTACTTC. Its translation: CASSLGTGEGVQETQYF.

The gene calls are TRBV29-1 and TRBJ2-7, with D unclear. V was clipped by 1 base and J by 2 bases, with 9 bases between them. Germline loops: CDR1 SQVTM, CDR2 ANQGSEA. This CDR3 has 13 residues. CDR3 sequence (DNA): TGCAGCGTTGAAGGTTCTGGTCCCTACGAGCAGTACTTC. Its translation is CSVEGSGPYEQYF.

This clone was seen only a few times. Other DNA variants within this sample encode the same CDR3. V and J are TRBV5-1 and TRBJ2-7; TRBD1 aligns across 10 bases. Germline V gene data show CDR1 as SGHRS and CDR2 as YFSETQ. The V segment lost 3 bases and the J segment 3 bases; nucleotides outside the gene matches: 0. The CDR3 runs 13 residues. CDR3 residues: CASSWTGGYEQYF. The CDR3 bases are TGCGCCAGCAGCTGGACAGGGGGCTACGAGCAGTACTTC.

The rearrangement joins TRBV10-3 to TRBJ2-5; 10 bases line up with TRBD2. The germline V gene has CDR1 ENHRY and CDR2 SYGVKD. V lost 7 bases and J lost 2; bases outside the gene matches: 22. CDR3 length: 20 amino acids. The CDR3 nucleotides read TGTGCCATCAAAGACCGGGGGTTGGCTAGCGGGAGACTGGGTCAAGAGACCCAGTACTTC. It translates to CAIKDRGLASGRLGQETQYF.

This chain links TRBV12-2 with TRBJ2-3; whether TRBD1, the table's D call, matches the DNA was not checked. TRBV12-2 is recorded as a pseudogene. This CDR3 region has 11 residues. The chain's CDR3 is CASRPGDTQYF. In DNA form, the CDR3 reads TGTGCAAGTCGCCCAGGGGATACGCAGTATTTT.

The chain is built from TRBV19 and TRBJ1-5; tentative D call: TRBD1 (5 bases). The germline V gene has CDR1 LNHDA and CDR2 SQIVND (reference sequence). V lost 1 base, J lost 2 bases, and 9 bases lay in between. This CDR3 comprises 15 residues. The CDR3 here is CASSIGGTRNQPQHF. The CDR3, as DNA: TGTGCCAGTAGTATAGGGGGCACGCGCAATCAGCCCCAGCATTTT.

CDR3 protein: CASRTGTYGYTF. DNA for the CDR3: TGTGCCAGCCGAACAGGGACGTATGGCTACACCTTC. V and J are TRBV18 and TRBJ1-2, with D tentatively TRBD1 (6 bases). This CDR3 contains 12 residues. Germline-derived CDR1 and CDR2 are KGHSH and LQKENI. Trimming stripped 8 bases from V and 5 bases from J, with 12 bases between.

The chain uses TRBV19 and TRBJ2-3; D is possibly TRBD1 (6 bases). Germline V gene sequence: CDR1 LNHDA, CDR2 SQIVND (reference sequence). The CDR3 contains 15 residues. The V gene lost 7 bases and the J gene lost 0 bases, with 14 bases spanning the gap. This CDR3 reads CASTRQATSTDTQYF. Here the CDR3 DNA reads TGTGCCAGTACACGACAGGCCACTAGCACAGATACGCAGTATTTT.

The V gene is TRBV7-2, the J gene TRBJ1-2, with TRBD1 as a possible D gene (6 bases). The germline V gene has CDR1 SGHTA and CDR2 FQGNSA. The CDR3 is made up of 15 amino acids. The V and J ends lost 2 bases and 8 bases respectively, with 18 bases between them. The CDR3 loop reads CASSLRVRQADGYTF. The DNA of the CDR3 is TGTGCCAGCAGCTTAAGAGTACGACAGGCGGACGGCTACACCTTC.

This chain joins TRBV4-2 and TRBJ2-7; the D gene could be TRBD1 or TRBD2 (6 bases each). CDR3 length equals 15 residues. Germline V gives CDR1 LGHNA, CDR2 YNFKEQ. The V gene lost 0 bases and the J gene lost 5 bases, with 14 bases spanning the gap. Here the CDR3 DNA reads TGTGCCAGCAGCCAAGAGGGGGCGGAGGGGGACGAGCAGTACTTC. It translates to CASSQEGAEGDEQYF.

The chain links TRBV9 to TRBJ2-3; 10 nucleotides line up with TRBD2. The germline CDR1 and CDR2 sequences are SGDLS and YYNGEE. V lost 0 bases and J lost 4; bases outside the gene matches: 8. The CDR3 loop spans 17 amino acids. DNA for the CDR3: TGTGCCAGCAGCGTAGAGATCCTAGCGGGAGACCCAGATACGCAGTATTTT. Protein: CASSVEILAGDPDTQYF. Looking up the rest from reference TRBV9 and TRBJ2-3 gives the full variable domain: DSGVTQTPKHLITATGQRVTLRCSPRSGDLSVYWYQQSLDQGLQFLIQYYNGEERAKGNILERFSAQQFPDLHSELNLSSLELGDSALYFCASSVEILAGDPDTQYFGPGTRLTVL.

This clone was seen more than once but under ten times. The V gene is TRBV19, the J gene TRBJ2-1, with TRBD1 as a possible D gene (5 bases). This CDR3 is built from 13 residues. V gave up 7 bases and J gave up 3 bases, with 10 bases separating them. CDR1 is LNHDA, CDR2 SQIVND, per germline (reference sequence). This CDR3 reads CASKPTVYNEQFF. CDR3 in DNA: TGTGCCAGTAAGCCGACAGTCTACAATGAGCAGTTCTTC.

V gene TRBV7-3 combines with J gene TRBJ2-5; TRBD2 matches 8 bases. CDR1 is SGHTA and CDR2 is FQGTGA in the germline V gene. The CDR3 runs 15 residues. With V trimmed by 5 bases and J by 2 bases, 7 bases remained unmatched. The CDR3 nucleotides are TGTGCCAGCAGCACCAATGGACTAGCACAAGAGACCCAGTACTTC. Amino acids: CASSTNGLAQETQYF. The full variable domain, its missing parts supplied by reference TRBV7-3 and TRBJ2-5, is GAGVSQTPSNKVTEKGKYVELRCDPISGHTALYWYRQSLGQGPEFLIYFQGTGAADDSGLPNDRFFAVRPEGSVSTLKIQRTERGDSAVYLCASSTNGLAQETQYFGPGTRLLVL.

This clone has more than one count but fewer than ten. The chain uses TRBV9 and TRBJ1-6; D call uncertain. Deletions cut 2 bases from V and 9 bases from J, with 6 bases between. The CDR3 loop spans 12 amino acids. Germline values: CDR1 SGDLS, CDR2 YYNGEE. CDR3 nucleotides: TGTGCCAGCAGCGTTGGTTTTTCACCCCTCCACTTT. It codes for CASSVGFSPLHF.

The V call is TRBV2, the J call TRBJ1-2; D is ambiguous. Germline-derived CDR1 and CDR2 are SNHLY and FYNNEI. CDR3 length: 16 residues. Trimming took 4 bases from V and 6 from J, leaving 21 bases between them. CDR3 nucleotide sequence: TGTGCCAGCAGTGCCTCCCTCGTAAGGTGGTGGAATGGCTACACCTTC. It yields the protein CASSASLVRWWNGYTF.

This chain links TRBV9 with TRBJ2-3; a possible D gene is TRBD2 (5 bases). V gave up 3 bases and J gave up 6 bases, with 11 bases separating them. The CDR3 covers 13 residues. Germline V gene sequence: CDR1 SGDLS, CDR2 YYNGEE. For the CDR3, the DNA is TGTGCCAGCAGCGGATCTAGCTCCGATACGCAGTATTTT. Protein sequence: CASSGSSSDTQYF.

V is TRBV5-5 and J is TRBJ2-1; perhaps D is TRBD1 or TRBD2 (5 bases each). V lost 2 bases, J lost 4 bases, and 16 bases lay in between. Germline assignment: CDR1 SGHKS and CDR2 YYEKEE (reference sequence). The CDR3 totals 16 residues. In DNA form, the CDR3 reads TGTGCCAGCAGCTTTGGCAGGGTTGGGAGATACAATGAGCAGTTCTTC. It encodes CASSFGRVGRYNEQFF.

V is TRBV4-3 and J is TRBJ2-1; no clear D gene. This CDR3 region has 13 residues. From germline, CDR1 is LGHNA and CDR2 YSLEER. Trimming removed 1 base from V and 2 bases from J, with 3 bases in between. The CDR3 bases are TGCGCCAGCAGCCAAGGGACCTACAATGAGCAGTTCTTC. It yields the protein CASSQGTYNEQFF.

The rearrangement joins TRBV7-9 to TRBJ1-5; possibly TRBD1 for D (5 bases). CDR1 is SEHNR and CDR2 is FQNEAQ in the germline V gene (reference sequence). V gave up 8 bases and J gave up 6 bases, with 11 bases separating them. The length of the CDR3 is 12 residues. The CDR3 DNA is TGTGCCAGCCGCCGTGGGGGTCAGCCCCAGCATTTT. Its protein is CASRRGGQPQHF.